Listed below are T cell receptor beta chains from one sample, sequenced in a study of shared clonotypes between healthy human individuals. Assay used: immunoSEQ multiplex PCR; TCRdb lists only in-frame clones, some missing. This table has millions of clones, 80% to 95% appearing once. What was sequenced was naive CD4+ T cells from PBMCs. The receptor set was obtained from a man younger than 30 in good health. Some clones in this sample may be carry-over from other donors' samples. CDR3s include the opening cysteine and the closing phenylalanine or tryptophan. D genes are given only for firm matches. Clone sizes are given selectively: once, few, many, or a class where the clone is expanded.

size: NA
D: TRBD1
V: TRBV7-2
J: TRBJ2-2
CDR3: CASSFPLGTANTGELFF
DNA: TGTGCCAGCAGTTTTCCCCTCGGGACAGCGAACACCGGGGAGCTGTTTTTT

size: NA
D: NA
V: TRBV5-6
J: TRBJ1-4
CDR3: CASSLFGLSNEKLFF
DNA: TGTGCCAGCAGCTTGTTTGGGTTATCTAATGAAAAACTGTTTTTT

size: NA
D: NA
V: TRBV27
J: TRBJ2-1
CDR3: CASSPPSGAYNEQFF
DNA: TGTGCCAGCAGTCCCCCCTCGGGGGCCTACAATGAGCAGTTCTTC

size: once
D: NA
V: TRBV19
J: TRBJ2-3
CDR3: CASSIRPSGPSSTDTQYF
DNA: TGTGCCAGTAGCATCCGACCGAGCGGCCCTTCAAGCACAGATACGCAGTATTTT

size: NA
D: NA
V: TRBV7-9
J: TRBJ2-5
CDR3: CASSLRRDQETQYF
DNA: TGTGCCAGCAGCCTGCGTCGAGATCAAGAGACCCAGTACTTC

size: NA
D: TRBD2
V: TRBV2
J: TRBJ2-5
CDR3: CASTLTLAGVETQYF
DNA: TGTGCCAGCACCTTGACACTAGCGGGAGTGGAGACCCAGTACTTC

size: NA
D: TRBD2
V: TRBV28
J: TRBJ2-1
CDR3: CASNSYPGLAGAYLEQFF
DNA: TGTGCCAGCAATTCTTATCCGGGACTAGCGGGGGCCTACCTAGAGCAGTTCTTC

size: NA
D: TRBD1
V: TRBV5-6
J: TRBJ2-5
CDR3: CASSPWDRQETQYF
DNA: TGTGCCAGCAGCCCCTGGGACAGACAAGAGACCCAGTACTTC

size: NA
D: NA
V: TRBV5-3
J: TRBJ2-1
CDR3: CARSGSGTLEQFF
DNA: TGTGCCAGAAGCGGCTCCGGGACACTTGAGCAGTTCTTC

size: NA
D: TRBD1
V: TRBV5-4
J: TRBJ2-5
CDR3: CASSPSRDRETQYF
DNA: TGTGCCAGCAGCCCGTCCAGGGACAGGGAGACCCAGTACTTC

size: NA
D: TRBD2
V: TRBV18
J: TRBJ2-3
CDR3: CASSPVSGNTDTQYF
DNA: TGTGCCAGCTCACCAGTCAGCGGGAACACAGATACGCAGTATTTT

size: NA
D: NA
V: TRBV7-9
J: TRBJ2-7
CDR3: CASTPQAGVEQYF
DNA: TGTGCCAGCACCCCACAGGCAGGGGTCGAGCAGTACTTC

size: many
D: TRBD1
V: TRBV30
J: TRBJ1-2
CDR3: CAWSVRQGFRGYTF
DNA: TGTGCCTGGAGTGTAAGACAGGGGTTTAGGGGCTACACCTTC

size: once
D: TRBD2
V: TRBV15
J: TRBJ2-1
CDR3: CATSGLVVYNEQFF
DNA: TGTGCCACCAGCGGACTAGTGGTTTACAATGAGCAGTTCTTC

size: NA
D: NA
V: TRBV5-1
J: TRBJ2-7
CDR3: CASNLRGTGEQYF
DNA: TGCGCCAGCAATCTTCGCGGGACGGGGGAGCAGTACTTC

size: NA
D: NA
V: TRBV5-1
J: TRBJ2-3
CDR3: CASSLGYREPDTQYF
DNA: TGCGCCAGCAGCTTGGGTTACAGGGAACCAGATACGCAGTATTTT

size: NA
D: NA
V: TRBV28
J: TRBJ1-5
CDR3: CASSFLTERQHF
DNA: TGTGCCAGCAGTTTCCTAACAGAAAGGCAGCATTTT

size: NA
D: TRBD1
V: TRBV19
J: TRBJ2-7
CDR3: CASSIGQGANEQYF
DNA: TGTGCCAGTAGTATTGGACAGGGGGCGAATGAGCAGTACTTC

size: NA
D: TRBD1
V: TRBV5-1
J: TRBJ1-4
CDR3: CASSPGTGNEKLFF
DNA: TGCGCCAGCAGCCCCGGGACAGGGAATGAAAAACTGTTTTTT

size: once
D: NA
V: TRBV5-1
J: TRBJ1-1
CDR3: CASSFNPENTEAFF
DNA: TGCGCCAGCAGCTTTAACCCGGAGAACACTGAAGCTTTCTTT

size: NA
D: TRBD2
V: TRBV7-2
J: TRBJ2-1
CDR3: CASSLLAGGPPYNEQFF
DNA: TGTGCCAGCAGCTTACTAGCGGGAGGGCCTCCATACAATGAGCAGTTCTTC

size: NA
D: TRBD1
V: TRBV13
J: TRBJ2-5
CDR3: CASSHGTAKTQYF
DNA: TGTGCCAGCAGCCATGGGACAGCGAAGACCCAGTACTTC

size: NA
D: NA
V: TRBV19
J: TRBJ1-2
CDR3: CASSGDGRGNYGYTF
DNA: TGTGCCAGTAGTGGCGACGGGCGTGGGAACTATGGCTACACCTTC

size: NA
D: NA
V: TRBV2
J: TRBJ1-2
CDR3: CASSGRWTLGYTF
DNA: TGTGCCAGCAGTGGCCGGTGGACTTTAGGCTACACCTTC

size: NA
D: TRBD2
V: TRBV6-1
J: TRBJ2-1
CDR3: CASSKTSDSLYEQFF
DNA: TGTGCCAGCAGTAAGACTAGCGACTCCCTTTATGAGCAGTTCTTC

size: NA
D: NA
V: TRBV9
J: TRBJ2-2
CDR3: CASSVGALNTGELFF
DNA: TGTGCCAGCAGCGTAGGGGCCCTAAACACCGGGGAGCTGTTTTTT

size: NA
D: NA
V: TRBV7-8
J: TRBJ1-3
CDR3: CASSLWTRSSGNTIYF
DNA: TGTGCCAGCAGCTTATGGACAAGGAGCTCTGGAAACACCATATATTTT

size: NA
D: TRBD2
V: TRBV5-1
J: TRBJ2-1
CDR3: CASSSLLAGGTVSSYNEQFF
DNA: TGCGCCAGCAGCAGCTTACTAGCGGGAGGGACCGTGAGCTCCTACAATGAGCAGTTCTTC

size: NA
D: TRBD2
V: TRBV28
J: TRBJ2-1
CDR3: CASSFSDSGSFYNEQFF
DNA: TGTGCCAGCAGTTTTAGTGACAGCGGGAGCTTTTACAATGAGCAGTTCTTC

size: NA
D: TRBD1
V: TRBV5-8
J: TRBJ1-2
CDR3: CASSIRGPGGYTF
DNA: TGTGCCAGCAGCATCAGGGGGCCGGGAGGCTACACCTTC

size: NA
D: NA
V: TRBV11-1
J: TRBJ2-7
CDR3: CASSQGDGYSYEQYF
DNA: TGTGCCAGCAGCCAAGGGGACGGATACTCCTACGAGCAGTACTTC

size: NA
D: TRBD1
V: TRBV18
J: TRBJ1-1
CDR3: CASSSTGGSTEAFF
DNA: TGTGCCAGCTCATCAACAGGGGGTAGCACTGAAGCTTTCTTT

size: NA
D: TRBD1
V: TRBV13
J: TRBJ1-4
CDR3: CASSNHPRQGTNEKLFF
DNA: TGTGCCAGCAGCAATCACCCGAGACAGGGGACTAATGAAAAACTGTTTTTT

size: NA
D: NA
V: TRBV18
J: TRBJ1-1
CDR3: CASSPRPGPSASTEAFF
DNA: TGTGCCAGCTCACCACGCCCGGGACCGTCGGCGAGCACTGAAGCTTTCTTT

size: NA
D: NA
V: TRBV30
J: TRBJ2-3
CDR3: CAWNTGIGTDTQYF
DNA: TGTGCCTGGAACACCGGCATTGGCACAGATACGCAGTATTTT

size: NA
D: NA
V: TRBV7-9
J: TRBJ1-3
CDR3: CASSFVENTIYF
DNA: TGTGCCAGCAGCTTTGTAGAAAACACCATATATTTT

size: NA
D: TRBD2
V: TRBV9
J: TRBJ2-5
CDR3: CASSTTPAGGETQYF
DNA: TGTGCCAGCAGCACCACCCCCGCGGGGGGAGAGACCCAGTACTTC

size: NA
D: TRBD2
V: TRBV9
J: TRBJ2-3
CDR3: CASSVVGLAGVADTQYF
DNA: TGTGCCAGCAGCGTAGTTGGTCTAGCGGGAGTTGCAGATACGCAGTATTTT

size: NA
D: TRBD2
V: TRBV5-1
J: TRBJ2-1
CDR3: CASSLMGLAGGGEQFF
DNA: TGCGCCAGCAGCTTGATGGGACTAGCGGGAGGAGGTGAGCAGTTCTTC

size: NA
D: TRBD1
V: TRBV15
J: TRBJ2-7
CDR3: CATSGIVDRGRYEQYF
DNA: TGTGCCACCAGCGGCATAGTGGACAGGGGGCGTTACGAGCAGTACTTC

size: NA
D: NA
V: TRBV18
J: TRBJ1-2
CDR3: CASSRTVANYGYTF
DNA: TGTGCCAGCTCTCGAACGGTCGCTAACTATGGCTACACCTTC

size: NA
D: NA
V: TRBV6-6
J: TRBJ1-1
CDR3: CASTPPGSSEAFF
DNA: TGTGCCAGCACCCCCCCTGGTAGCTCTGAAGCTTTCTTT

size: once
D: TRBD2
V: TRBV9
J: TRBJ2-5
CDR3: CASSVTLGLAGDIQTQYF
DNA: TGTGCCAGCAGCGTAACACTTGGACTAGCGGGAGATATACAGACCCAGTACTTC

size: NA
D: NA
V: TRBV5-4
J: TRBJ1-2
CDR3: CASSLVGRVNYGYTF
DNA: TGTGCCAGCAGCTTGGTAGGCCGGGTGAACTATGGCTACACCTTC